Shown below are 15 T cell receptor beta chains from a single sample sequenced in a study of Ad26.COV2.S vaccination and SARS-CoV-2 variants. Sequencing used immunoSEQ multiplex PCR; TCRdb keeps in-frame clones, though not all of them. The sample lists 240,000 or so clones, around 89% occurring once. Treatment defined: around 19 received Ad26.COV2.S at low or high dose, single or two shots; about 5 received placebo; per-sample allocation not given. The study sampled participants on day 63 after the first vaccine or placebo injection. Sample: peripheral blood, taken in a trial of Ad26.COV2.S vaccine versus placebo. These receptors were obtained from a person between 18 and 65 years old who received the Ad26.COV2.S COVID-19 vaccine or a placebo.

The chain has TRBV7-3 and TRBJ2-2; D is undetermined. V lost 2 bases to trimming and J lost 4 bases, with 5 bases between them. Germline CDR1 is SGHTA and CDR2 is FQGTGA. This CDR3 contains 13 residues. The CDR3 DNA is TGTGCCAGCAGCTTAGACATCACCGGGGAGCTGTTTTTT. The encoded protein is CASSLDITGELFF.

The sample holds one count of this clone. The chain combines TRBV19 with TRBJ2-2; D might be TRBD1 or TRBD2, each matching 5 bases. Trimming took off 3 bases at V and 7 bases at J, with 12 bases between the two ends. CDR1 and CDR2 (germline): LNHDA, SQIVND (reference sequence). This CDR3 has 14 residues. DNA for the CDR3: TGTGCCAGTAGTATGTTGGGGGATGGCGGGGAGCTGTTTTTT. This sequence encodes CASSMLGDGGELFF.

CDR3 protein: CASSWGLTDTQYF. The CDR3 DNA follows: TGTGCCAGCAGTTGGGGACTCACAGATACGCAGTATTTT. The chain carries TRBV6-6 and TRBJ2-3; the D gene is possibly TRBD2 (6 bases). Looked up from germline, CDR1 is MNHNY and CDR2 is SVGAGI (reference sequence). The length of the CDR3 is 13 residues. V was cut by 4 bases and J by 2 bases, with 7 bases left in between.

The V call is TRBV21-1, the J call TRBJ1-1; the DNA was not used to check the table's D call, TRBD1. TRBV21-1 corresponds to a pseudogene. The CDR3 length is 19 residues. The CDR3 loop reads CASSTSMGQGTNFHTEAFF. The CDR3 nucleotides read TGTGCCAGCAGCACCTCTATGGGACAGGGGACGAATTTTCACACTGAAGCTTTCTTT.

This chain joins TRBV5-6 and TRBJ2-1, with 8 bases fitting TRBD1. CDR3 length: 15 amino acids. CDR1 SGHDT and CDR2 YYEEEE come from the germline V gene. The V segment lost 0 bases and the J segment 8 bases; nucleotides outside the gene matches: 7. The CDR3 sequence is CASSLAGQGLYEQFF. In DNA form, the CDR3 reads TGTGCCAGCAGCTTGGCTGGACAGGGCCTCTATGAGCAGTTCTTC.

The chain employs TRBV28 and TRBJ1-4, with unresolved D. The V gene lost 3 bases and the J gene lost 1 base, with 12 bases spanning the gap. Per germline, CDR1 MDHEN and CDR2 SYDVKM. The CDR3 runs 16 residues. Here the CDR3 DNA reads TGTGCCAGCAGTTTTAATCGGTGGGGAACTAATGAAAAACTGTTTTTT. Protein sequence: CASSFNRWGTNEKLFF.

The J gene is TRBJ2-1, the V gene TRBV19; 9 positions match TRBD1. Trimming took 6 bases from V and 3 from J; bases not matched to a gene: 0. This CDR3 is built from 13 residues. The germline V gene encodes CDR1 LNHDA and CDR2 SQIVND (reference sequence). The DNA for the CDR3 is TGTGCCAGTAGGGGACAGGGCTACAATGAGCAGTTCTTC. Its translation is CASRGQGYNEQFF.

The rearrangement uses TRBV27 and TRBJ2-2; 12 bases agree with TRBD2. The ends lost 6 bases at V and 4 bases at J; junction bases unmatched: 9. The CDR3 loop spans 17 amino acids. Germline V CDR1 and CDR2: MNHEY, SMNVEV (reference sequence). CDR3 in amino acids: CASRASGRGAGTGELFF. DNA of the CDR3: TGTGCCAGCAGAGCTAGCGGGAGGGGTGCGGGCACCGGGGAGCTGTTTTTT.

The genes are TRBV29-1 and TRBJ2-1, with D maybe TRBD2 (5 bases). Germline values: CDR1 SQVTM, CDR2 ANQGSEA. V lost 6 bases and J lost 6, with 15 bases in between. This CDR3 is 13 amino acids long. In nucleotides, the CDR3 is TGCAGCGTAGCTGCGCCGCGGGTCAATGAGCAGTTCTTC. It codes for CSVAAPRVNEQFF.

CDR3 nucleotides: TGTGCCAGCAGCCAATTTCCGAAGGTGGGGCCCAATTCACCCCTCCACTTT. Translation gives CASSQFPKVGPNSPLHF. The rearrangement links TRBV3-1 (or the pseudogene TRBV3-2) to TRBJ1-6; maybe TRBD1 (5 bases). V lost 2 bases to trimming and J lost 7 bases, with 18 bases between them. The length of the CDR3 is 17 residues. The germline V gene has CDR1 LGHDT and CDR2 YNNKEL (reference sequence).

This clone is medium-sized within its sample. In DNA, the CDR3 is TGTGCCTGGAGTTCGACCTGGCCAGATACGCAGTATTTT. Protein sequence: CAWSSTWPDTQYF. The V call is TRBV30, the J call TRBJ2-3; D not certain. Germline values: CDR1 GTSNPN, CDR2 SVGIG (reference sequence). V lost 2 bases and J 4 bases, leaving 10 bases between the germline ends. This CDR3 has 13 residues.

The V and J genes are TRBV2 and TRBJ2-2; D is uncertain. The V gene lost 8 bases and the J gene lost 0 bases, with 7 bases spanning the gap. The CDR3 loop spans 13 amino acids. Germline-derived CDR1 and CDR2 are SNHLY and FYNNEI. In DNA, the CDR3 is TGTGCCAGCGCAGCTTCGAACACCGGGGAGCTGTTTTTT. It specifies CASAASNTGELFF.

The gene calls are TRBV11-2 and TRBJ2-1, with a possible D match to TRBD1 (6 bases). Trimming cost V 5 bases and J 0 bases, with 23 bases left between them. The germline CDR1 and CDR2 sequences are SGHAT and FQNNGV. The CDR3 spans 19 residues. The CDR3 region is CASSLAHRDTRSSYNEQFF. The CDR3 DNA follows: TGTGCCAGCAGCCTAGCCCACCGGGACACTCGAAGCTCCTACAATGAGCAGTTCTTC.

Here the CDR3 reads CASSPLLGAGAGGGPQHF. Here the CDR3 DNA reads TGTGCCAGCAGCCCCCTCCTTGGGGCAGGTGCCGGGGGTGGGCCCCAGCATTTT. V gene TRBV7-8 combines with J gene TRBJ1-5, with a weak D call TRBD1 (5 bases). V was trimmed by 5 bases and J by 9 bases, leaving 29 bases between them. Germline V gene sequence: CDR1 SGHVS, CDR2 FQNEAQ. This CDR3 is built from 18 residues. Complete variable domain (other parts from reference TRBV7-8 and TRBJ1-5): GAGVSQSPRYKVAKRGQDVALRCDPISGHVSLFWYQQALGQGPEFLTYFQNEAQLDKSGLPSDRFFAERPEGSVSTLKIQRTQQEDSAVYLCASSPLLGAGAGGGPQHFGDGTRLSIL.

This sequence joins TRBV1 and TRBJ1-1; the table's TRBD1 call for D was not verified on the DNA. TRBV1 is a pseudogene segment. This CDR3 is 18 amino acids long. CDR3 DNA: TGCACCAGCAGTCGCCCGGGACAGGGAAAACGGATGAACACTGAAGCTTTCTTT. It yields the protein CTSSRPGQGKRMNTEAFF.